This T cell receptor (beta chain) was identified in a study of OX40 agonist ivuxolimab in advanced cancers. The wider study: At 0.01 to 10 mg/kg, ivuxolimab was administered intravenously to patients every 2 weeks.

CDR1 and CDR2 (germline): GTSNPN, SVGIG (reference sequence). This CDR3 is 15 amino acids long. V dropped 2 bases and J dropped 3; count of bases not matched to a gene: 5. Broader study findings: CD8+ T cells (on average) carried more expanded clones than CD4+ T cells.

Details on this clone: Its target is unknown.

Sequencing was performed with immunoSEQ multiplex PCR; in TCRdb, only in-frame clones are kept and a portion is missing. The sample consists of 25,000 to 35,000 clones, about 80% of them appearing once. The specimen was CD4+ or CD8+ T cells sorted from blood, collected in a trial of the OX40 agonist ivuxolimab. The origin of this receptor is an adult with an advanced solid tumor such as melanoma, head and neck, liver or kidney cancer. The chain recombines TRBV30 with TRBJ2-2, with 8 bases fitting TRBD2. CDR3 sequence: CAWSLGGAYTGELFF. In DNA form, the CDR3 reads TGTGCCTGGAGTCTCGGGGGGGCCTACACCGGGGAGCTGTTTTTT. Supplemented by reference TRBV30 and TRBJ2-2, the full variable domain reads SQTIHQWPATLVQPVGSPLSLECTVEGTSNPNLYWYRQAAGRGLQLLFYSVGIGQISSEVPQNLSASRPQDRQFILSSKKLLLSDSGFYLCAWSLGGAYTGELFFGEGSRLTVL.